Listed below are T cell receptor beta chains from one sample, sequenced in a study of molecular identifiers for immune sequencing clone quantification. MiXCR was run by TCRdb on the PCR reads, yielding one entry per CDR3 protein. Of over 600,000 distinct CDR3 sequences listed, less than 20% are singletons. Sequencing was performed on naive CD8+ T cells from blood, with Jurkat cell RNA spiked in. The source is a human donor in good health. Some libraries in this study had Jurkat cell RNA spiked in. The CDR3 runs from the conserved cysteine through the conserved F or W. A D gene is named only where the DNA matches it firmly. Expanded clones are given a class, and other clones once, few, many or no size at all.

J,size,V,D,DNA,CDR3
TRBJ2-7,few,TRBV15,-,TGTGCCACCAGCTCCAGGGGGGAAAGGTCTAACGAGCAGTACTTC,CATSSRGERSNEQYF
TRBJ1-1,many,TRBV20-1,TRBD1,TGCAGTGCTAGATCCGCCCCGACAGGGTTAAACACTGAAGCTTTCTTT,CSARSAPTGLNTEAFF
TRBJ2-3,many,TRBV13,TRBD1,TGTGCCAGCAGCTTACCCGAGGGACAGGTACTAAGCGCAGATACGCAGTATTTT,CASSLPEGQVLSADTQYF
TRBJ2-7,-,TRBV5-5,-,TGTGCCAGCTGGGCTGAGGACAGCCTCTCCTACGAGCAGTACTTC,CASWAEDSLSYEQYF
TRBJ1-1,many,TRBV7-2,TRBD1,TGTGCCAGCAGCTCAACAGGGGGCGCGGGGACTGAAGCTTTCTTT,CASSSTGGAGTEAFF
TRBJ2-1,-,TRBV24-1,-,TGTGCCACCAGTGACAGTAATTTCTCCTACAATGAGCAGCTCTTC,CATSDSNFSYNEQLF
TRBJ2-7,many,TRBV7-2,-,TGTGCCAGCAGCGCGTCTGCAGGGACCAGCTCCTACGAGCAGTACTTC,CASSASAGTSSYEQYF
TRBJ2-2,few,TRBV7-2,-,TGTGCCAGCAGCTTAGCTCAGTGGGCTAGAGGTAACACCGGGGAGCTGTTTTTT,CASSLAQWARGNTGELFF
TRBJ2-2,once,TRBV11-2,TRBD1,TGTGCCAGCAGCTTGACAGGGGGCCGGACCGGGGAGCTGTTTTTT,CASSLTGGRTGELFF
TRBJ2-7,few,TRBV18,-,TGTGCCAGCTCACCGTCGGGGCTGGACTACGAGCAGTACTTC,CASSPSGLDYEQYF
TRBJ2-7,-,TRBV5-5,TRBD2,TGTGCCAGCAGCTTCGGACTAGCGCTTGAGCAGTACTTC,CASSFGLALEQYF
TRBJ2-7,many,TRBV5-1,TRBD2,TGCGCCAGCCGACTAGCGGGGAAGGGCTACGAGCAGTACTTC,CASRLAGKGYEQYF
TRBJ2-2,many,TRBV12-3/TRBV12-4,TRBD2,TGTGCCAGCAGATCACAGACACTAGCGGGAAGGGCCGGGGAGCTGTTTTTT,CASRSQTLAGRAGELFF
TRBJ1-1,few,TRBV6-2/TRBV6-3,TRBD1,TGTGCCAGCAGTTACGGGGCAGGGGGCCTGTGGGACACTGAAGCTTTCTTT,CASSYGAGGLWDTEAFF
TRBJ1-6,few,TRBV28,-,TGTGCCAGTCTCAGGGTTTCTGGTAATTCACCCCTCCACTTT,CASLRVSGNSPLHF
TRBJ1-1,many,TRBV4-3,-,TGCGCCAGCAGCCAAGATAGGACCTTGAGTGAAGCTTTCTTT,CASSQDRTLSEAFF
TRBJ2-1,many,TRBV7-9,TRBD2,TGTGCCAGCAGCTGGCTTCCAGCGGGAGGCTACAATGAGCAGTTCTTC,CASSWLPAGGYNEQFF
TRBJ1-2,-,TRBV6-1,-,TGTGTCAGCAGTACCCCAGGAGGGGCTAATGGCTACACCTTC,CVSSTPGGANGYTF
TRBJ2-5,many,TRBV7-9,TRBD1,TGTGCCAGCAGCTTCCCGGACAGGGGGGAAGAGACCCAGTACTTC,CASSFPDRGEETQYF
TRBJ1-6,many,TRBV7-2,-,TGTGCCAGCAGCTTAGTGGGGGGACGGGGAACTTCTAATTCACCCCTCCACTTT,CASSLVGGRGTSNSPLHF
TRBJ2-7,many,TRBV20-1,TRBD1,TGCAGTGCTAGAGATCCAGGACAGGGGTTTTTCGAGCAGTACTTC,CSARDPGQGFFEQYF